This TCR beta chain originates from a study of cytotoxic CD8 clonotypes in ibrutinib-treated CLL (dated by TCRdb to about 2021). For the wider study: In this cohort, around 15 patients were treatment-naive and fewer than 13 were relapsed/refractory, while around 18 had unmutated IGHV. Partial responses were observed in 24 patients and complete responses in 2; after a median follow-up of about 69 months, remission was maintained in around 14 patients and progression was observed in around twelve. Response samples were obtained after a median of 12 months of treatment, with a range of about 6 to 36 months. On average, each sample had roughly 230,000 productive templates and approximately 85,000 productive rearrangements. Of the 90 or so participants in the trial, roughly 26 had longitudinal samples available. Cryopreserved peripheral blood mononuclear cells were collected at three points: before therapy, at response, and at either sustained remission or disease progression. Every remission and progressive disease sample was obtained while ibrutinib was still being received by the patients.

With respect to this clone: No antigen is known for it. No base qualities exist here, and no much larger clone lies one base off it.

Per the publication, the time point label means: about twelve months on ibrutinib. For TCR beta library preparation, about 2.2 micrograms of genomic DNA were extracted from the cryopreserved PBMCs. Longitudinal blood samples from CLL patients receiving ibrutinib monotherapy were subjected to high-throughput TCR beta sequencing. The patients took part in an open-label, single-center phase 2 trial of ibrutinib monotherapy. The CDR3 starts with the cysteine, ends with the phenylalanine, and has 14 residues. Left in the record is the CDR3 DNA by itself, 42 bases read in frame from the first base. The germline V and J ends show losses of 4 bases and 5 bases respectively, and no gene match explains 5 bases of the junction. CDR1 and CDR2 were assigned from the germline V gene (reference sequence) as GTSNPN and SVGIG. A MiSeq instrument was used for deep resolution sequencing, which targeted depths ranging from 1 in 1 million up to 1 in 200,000 T cells, with coverage averaging 10x for each clonotype. TCR beta libraries were generated with the immunoSEQ hsTCRB Kit. In the paper's pipeline: Data were analyzed with ImmunoSEQ Data Assistant and ImmunoSEQ Analyzer, with V, D and J genes assigned per IMGT definitions. Clonality was computed as one minus normalized Shannon entropy of productive rearrangement frequencies, ranging from 0 to 1. Only overrepresented clonotypes making up at least 0.05% of each patient's repertoire were included in the public clonotype analysis. Repertoires from 10 to 15 age-matched healthy donors in immuneACCESS were used as clonality controls. TCRdb re-hosts the immuneACCESS table, in-frame sequences only. Its copies lack some clones; in the studies checked, an unresolved V gene accounts for under half of them, and the cause for the rest is not known. V and J calls and clone size follow that table, whereas D and trimming were derived from the DNA. This sample holds around 97,000 clones; around 73% were observed only once. Jointly, the top ten make up 25% to 35% of the sample.

Overall results and qualifications from the work: An increase in clonality was observed at ibrutinib response, with clonality remaining stable during sustained remission and falling back toward baseline at progression. Public clonotypes were rare and either contracted or stayed stable during treatment, and the rise in clonality at ibrutinib response reflected the expansion of private clonotypes. Sustained-remission and progressing patients did not have matched sampling times, and lymph node repertoires were not examined. At baseline, clonality was higher than in age-matched healthy donors and showed a strong correlation with circulating CD8+ T-cell counts.

The sequence joins TRBV30 to TRBJ1-6, with 7 middle bases fitting TRBD1. The clonotype comes from a human donor with chronic lymphocytic leukemia. The sequenced sample was PBMCs, obtained after 12 months of ibrutinib treatment. The nucleotide sequence is TGTGCCTGGACTCTGGGACAGAATAATTCACCCCTCCACTTT. Its translation reads: CAWTLGQNNSPLHF.